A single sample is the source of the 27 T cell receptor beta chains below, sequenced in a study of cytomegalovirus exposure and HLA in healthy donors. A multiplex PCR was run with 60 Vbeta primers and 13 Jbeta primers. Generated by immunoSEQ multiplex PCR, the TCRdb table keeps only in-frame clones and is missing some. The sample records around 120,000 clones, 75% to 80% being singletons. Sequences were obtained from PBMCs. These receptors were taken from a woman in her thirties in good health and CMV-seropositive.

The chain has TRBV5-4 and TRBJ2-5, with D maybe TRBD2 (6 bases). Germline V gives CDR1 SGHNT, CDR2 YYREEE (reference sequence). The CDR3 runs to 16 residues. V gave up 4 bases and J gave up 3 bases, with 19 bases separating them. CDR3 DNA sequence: TGTGCCAGCAGCCCTCGGAGGGCCTCGCGGGAAGAGACCCAGTACTTC. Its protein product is CASSPRRASREETQYF.

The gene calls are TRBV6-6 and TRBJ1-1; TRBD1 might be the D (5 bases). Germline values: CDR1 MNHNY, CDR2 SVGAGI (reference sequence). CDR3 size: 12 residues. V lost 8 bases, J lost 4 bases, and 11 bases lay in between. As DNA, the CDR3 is TGTGCCAGCGGTCCCGGGGGCACTGAAGCTTTCTTT. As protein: CASGPGGTEAFF.

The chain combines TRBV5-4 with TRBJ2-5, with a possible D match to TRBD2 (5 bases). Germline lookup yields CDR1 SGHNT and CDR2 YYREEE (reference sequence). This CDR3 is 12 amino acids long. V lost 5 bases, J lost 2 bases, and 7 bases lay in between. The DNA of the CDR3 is TGTGCCAGCAGATGGGAGCAAGAGACCCAGTACTTC. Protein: CASRWEQETQYF.

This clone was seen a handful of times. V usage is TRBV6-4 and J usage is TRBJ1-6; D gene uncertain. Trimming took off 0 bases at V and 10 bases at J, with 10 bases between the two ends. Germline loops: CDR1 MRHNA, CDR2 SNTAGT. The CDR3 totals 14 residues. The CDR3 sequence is CASSDSGGGSPLHF. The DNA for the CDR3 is TGTGCCAGCAGTGACTCTGGTGGAGGCTCACCCCTCCACTTT.

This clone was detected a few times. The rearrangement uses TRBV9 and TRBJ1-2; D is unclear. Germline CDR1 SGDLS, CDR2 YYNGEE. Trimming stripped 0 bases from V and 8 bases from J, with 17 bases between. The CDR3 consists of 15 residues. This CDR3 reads CASSVGDPGGSGYTF. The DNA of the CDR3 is TGTGCCAGCAGCGTAGGGGATCCGGGAGGGAGCGGCTACACCTTC.

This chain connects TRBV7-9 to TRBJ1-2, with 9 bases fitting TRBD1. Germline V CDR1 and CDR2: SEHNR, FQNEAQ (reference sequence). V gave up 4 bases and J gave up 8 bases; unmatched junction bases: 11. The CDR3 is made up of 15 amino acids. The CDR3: CASSSGQGGVKGYTF. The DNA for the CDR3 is TGTGCCAGCAGCTCGGGACAGGGTGGGGTGAAAGGCTACACCTTC.

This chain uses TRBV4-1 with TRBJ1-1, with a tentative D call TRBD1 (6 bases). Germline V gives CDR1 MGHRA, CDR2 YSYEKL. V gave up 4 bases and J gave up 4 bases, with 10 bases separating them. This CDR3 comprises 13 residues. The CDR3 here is CASSPGQTTEAFF. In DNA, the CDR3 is TGCGCCAGCAGCCCCGGACAGACCACTGAAGCTTTCTTT.

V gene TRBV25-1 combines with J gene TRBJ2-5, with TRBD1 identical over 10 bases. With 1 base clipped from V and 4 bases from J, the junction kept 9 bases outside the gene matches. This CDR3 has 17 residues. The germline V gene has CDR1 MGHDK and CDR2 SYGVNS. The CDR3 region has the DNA TGTGCCAGCAGTGAATCCTGGGGACAGGGGAATTCAGAGACCCAGTACTTC. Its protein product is CASSESWGQGNSETQYF.

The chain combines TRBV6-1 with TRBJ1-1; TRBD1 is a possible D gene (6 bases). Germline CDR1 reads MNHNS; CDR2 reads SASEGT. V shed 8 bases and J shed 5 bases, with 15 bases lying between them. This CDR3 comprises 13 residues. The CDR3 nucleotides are TGTGCCAGCTCAAAGTGGCAGGGGACTGAAGCTTTCTTT. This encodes CASSKWQGTEAFF.

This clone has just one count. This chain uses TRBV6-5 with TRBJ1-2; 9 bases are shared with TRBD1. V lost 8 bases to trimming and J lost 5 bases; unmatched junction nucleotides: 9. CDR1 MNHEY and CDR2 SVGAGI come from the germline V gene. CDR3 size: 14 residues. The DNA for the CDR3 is TGTGCCAGCGGGTCGGGACAGGGAAGTTATGGCTACACCTTC. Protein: CASGSGQGSYGYTF.

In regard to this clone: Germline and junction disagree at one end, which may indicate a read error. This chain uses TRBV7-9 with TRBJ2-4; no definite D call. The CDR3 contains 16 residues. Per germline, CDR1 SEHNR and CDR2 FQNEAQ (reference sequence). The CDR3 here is CSSSQNTPSAKNIQYF. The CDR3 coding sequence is TGTTCCAGCAGCCAGAACACCCCGTCGGCCAAAAACATTCAGTACTTC.

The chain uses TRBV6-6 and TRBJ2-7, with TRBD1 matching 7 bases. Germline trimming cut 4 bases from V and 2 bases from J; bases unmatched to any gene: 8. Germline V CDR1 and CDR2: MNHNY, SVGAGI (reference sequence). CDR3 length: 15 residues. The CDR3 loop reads CASSSPRTGAYEQYF. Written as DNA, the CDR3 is TGTGCCAGCAGTTCCCCCCGAACAGGGGCCTACGAGCAGTACTTC.

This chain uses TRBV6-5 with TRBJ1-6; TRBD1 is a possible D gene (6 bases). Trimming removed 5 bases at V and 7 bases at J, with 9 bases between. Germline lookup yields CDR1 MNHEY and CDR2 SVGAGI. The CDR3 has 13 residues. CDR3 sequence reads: CASSDRQNSPLHF. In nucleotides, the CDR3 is TGTGCCAGCAGTGACAGGCAAAATTCACCCCTCCACTTT.

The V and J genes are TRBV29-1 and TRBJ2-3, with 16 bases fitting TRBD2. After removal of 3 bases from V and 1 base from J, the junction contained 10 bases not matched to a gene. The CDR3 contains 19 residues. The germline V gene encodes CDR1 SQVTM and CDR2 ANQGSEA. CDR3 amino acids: CSVEGLAGGPLGGTDTQYF. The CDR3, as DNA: TGCAGCGTTGAGGGACTAGCGGGGGGGCCCTTAGGGGGCACAGATACGCAGTATTTT.

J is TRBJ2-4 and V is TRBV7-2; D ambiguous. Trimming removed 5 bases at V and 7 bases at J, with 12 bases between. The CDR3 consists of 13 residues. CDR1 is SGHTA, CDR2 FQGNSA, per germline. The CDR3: CASSTSYVNIQYF. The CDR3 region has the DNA TGTGCCAGCAGCACCTCCTACGTGAACATTCAGTACTTC.

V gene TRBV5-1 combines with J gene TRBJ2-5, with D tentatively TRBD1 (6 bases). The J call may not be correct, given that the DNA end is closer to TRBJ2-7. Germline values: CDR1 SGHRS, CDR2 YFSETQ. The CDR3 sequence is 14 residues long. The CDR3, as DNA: TGCGCCAGCAGCTTGGTGGGACATAGCTACGAGCAGTACTTC. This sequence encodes CASSLVGHSYEQYF.

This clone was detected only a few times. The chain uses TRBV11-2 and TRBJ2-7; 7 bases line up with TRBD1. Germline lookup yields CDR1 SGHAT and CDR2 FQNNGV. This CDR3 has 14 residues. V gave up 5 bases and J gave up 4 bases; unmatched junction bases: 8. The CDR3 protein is CASSNQGERYEQYF. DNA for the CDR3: TGTGCCAGCAGCAATCAGGGGGAACGATACGAGCAGTACTTC.

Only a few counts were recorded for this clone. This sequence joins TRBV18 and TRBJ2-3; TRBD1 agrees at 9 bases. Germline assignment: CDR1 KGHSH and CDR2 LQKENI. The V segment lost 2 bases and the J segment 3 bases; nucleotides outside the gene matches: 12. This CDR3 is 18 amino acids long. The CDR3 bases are TGTGCCAGCTCACCATCTTCGGGACAGGGCTTTTGGACAGATACGCAGTATTTT. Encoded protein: CASSPSSGQGFWTDTQYF.

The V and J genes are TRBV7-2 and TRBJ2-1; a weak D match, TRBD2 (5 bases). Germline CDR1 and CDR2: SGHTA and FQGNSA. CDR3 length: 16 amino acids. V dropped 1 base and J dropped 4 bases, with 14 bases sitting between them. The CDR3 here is CASSLVLSGWYNEQFF. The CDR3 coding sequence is TGTGCCAGCAGCTTAGTGCTATCGGGGTGGTACAATGAGCAGTTCTTC. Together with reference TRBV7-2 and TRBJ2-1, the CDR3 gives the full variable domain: GAGVSQSPSNKVTEKGKDVELRCDPISGHTALYWYRQSLGQGLEFLIYFQGNSAPDKSGLPSDRFSAERTGGSVSTLTIQRTQQEDSAVYLCASSLVLSGWYNEQFFGPGTRLTVL.

The CDR3 region is CASSAGGETQYF. For the CDR3, the DNA is TGCGCCAGCAGCGCGGGGGGGGAGACCCAGTACTTC. The chain uses TRBV5-1 and TRBJ2-5; 9 bases match TRBD2. Trimming cost V 4 bases and J 5 bases; bases outside gene matches: 0. CDR3 size: 12 residues. In germline, CDR1 is SGHRS, CDR2 YFSETQ.

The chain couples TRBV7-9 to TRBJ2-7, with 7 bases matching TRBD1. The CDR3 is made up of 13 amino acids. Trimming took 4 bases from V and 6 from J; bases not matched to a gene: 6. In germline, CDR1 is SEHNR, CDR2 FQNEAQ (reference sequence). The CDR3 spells CASSSGGMSEQYF. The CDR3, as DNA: TGTGCCAGCAGCTCAGGGGGAATGAGCGAGCAGTACTTC.

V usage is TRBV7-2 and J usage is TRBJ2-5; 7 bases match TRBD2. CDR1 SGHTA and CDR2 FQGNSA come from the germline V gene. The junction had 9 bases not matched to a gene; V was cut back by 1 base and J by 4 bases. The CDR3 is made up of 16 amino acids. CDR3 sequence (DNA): TGTGCCAGCAGCTTAGTTCTCGTGGGGGAGGGAGAGACCCAGTACTTC. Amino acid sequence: CASSLVLVGEGETQYF. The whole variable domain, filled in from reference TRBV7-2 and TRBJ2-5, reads GAGVSQSPSNKVTEKGKDVELRCDPISGHTALYWYRQSLGQGLEFLIYFQGNSAPDKSGLPSDRFSAERTGGSVSTLTIQRTQQEDSAVYLCASSLVLVGEGETQYFGPGTRLLVL.

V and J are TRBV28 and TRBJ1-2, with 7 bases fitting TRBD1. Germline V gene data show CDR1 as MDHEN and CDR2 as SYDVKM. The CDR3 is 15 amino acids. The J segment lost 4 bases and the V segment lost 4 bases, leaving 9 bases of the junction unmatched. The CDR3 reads CASSSGPGQIYGYTF. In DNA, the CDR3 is TGTGCCAGCAGTTCAGGACCGGGACAGATCTATGGCTACACCTTC.

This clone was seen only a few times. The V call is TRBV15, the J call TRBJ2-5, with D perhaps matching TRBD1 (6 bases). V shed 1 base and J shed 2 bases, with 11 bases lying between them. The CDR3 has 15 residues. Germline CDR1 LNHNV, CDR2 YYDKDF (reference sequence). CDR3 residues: CATSRVRGGQETQYF. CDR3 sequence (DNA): TGTGCCACCAGCAGAGTCAGGGGTGGGCAAGAGACCCAGTACTTC.

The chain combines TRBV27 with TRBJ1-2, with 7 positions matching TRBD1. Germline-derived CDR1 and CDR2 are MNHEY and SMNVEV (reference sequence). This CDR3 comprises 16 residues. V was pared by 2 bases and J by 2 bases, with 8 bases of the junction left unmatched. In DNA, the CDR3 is TGTGCCAGCAGTTTACGTCTCGGCAGGGGGAACTATGGCTACACCTTC. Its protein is CASSLRLGRGNYGYTF.

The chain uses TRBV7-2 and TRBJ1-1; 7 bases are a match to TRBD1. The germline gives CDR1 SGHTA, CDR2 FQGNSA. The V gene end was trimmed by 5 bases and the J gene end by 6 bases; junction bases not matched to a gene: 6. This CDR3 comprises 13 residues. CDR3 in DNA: TGTGCCAGCAGCCACGGACAGGTCCCTGAAGCTTTCTTT. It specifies CASSHGQVPEAFF.

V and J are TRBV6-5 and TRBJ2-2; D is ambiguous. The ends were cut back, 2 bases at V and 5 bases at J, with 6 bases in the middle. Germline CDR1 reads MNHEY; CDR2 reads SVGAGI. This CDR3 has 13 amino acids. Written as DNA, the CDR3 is TGTGCCAGCAGTTACCGGCGGACCGGGGAGCTGTTTTTT. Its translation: CASSYRRTGELFF.